Listed below are T cell receptor beta chains from one sample, sequenced in a study of somatic mutations in cytotoxic T cells in rheumatoid arthritis. The assay was immunoSEQ multiplex PCR, and TCRdb's table has in-frame clones only and misses some. The sample contains approximately 17,000 clones, roughly 73% of which appear only once. Sequencing used CD8+ T cells sorted from blood. All receptors come from an adult with rheumatoid arthritis. The CDR3 runs from the conserved cysteine through the conserved F or W. A D gene is named only where the DNA matches it firmly. Size tells how often a clone was seen (once, few, many) or the class of an expanded clone, and some rows leave it out.

abundance	v_gene	j_gene	d_gene	CDR3nt	CDR3aa
NA	TRBV5-5	TRBJ2-2	NA	TGTGCCAGCAGCTTGGCAGGAGTGAACACCGGGGAGCTGTTTTTT	CASSLAGVNTGELFF
NA	TRBV28	TRBJ1-2	NA	TGTGCCAGCATTGGGTTTACAGGGCGATATGGCTACACCTTC	CASIGFTGRYGYTF
NA	TRBV13	TRBJ2-2	NA	TGTGCCAGCAGCTTAGGTGCCGTGCGGTACGGGGAGCTGTTTTTT	CASSLGAVRYGELFF
NA	TRBV4-3	TRBJ2-1	TRBD2	TGCGCCAGCAGCCAAGGAACTAGCGGGAGGACGTTGAATGAGCAGTTCTTC	CASSQGTSGRTLNEQFF
few	TRBV7-7	TRBJ2-7	NA	TGTGCCAGCAGCTTCAGGCAGGGGTCCAACGAGCAGTACTTC	CASSFRQGSNEQYF
NA	TRBV4-1	TRBJ1-2	NA	TGCGCCAGCACAAAGGGATCAGCTAACTATGGCTACACCTTC	CASTKGSANYGYTF
NA	TRBV9	TRBJ1-2	NA	TGTGCCAGCAGCGTAGGAAGTTCCTATGGCTACACCTTC	CASSVGSSYGYTF
NA	TRBV27	TRBJ2-7	NA	TGTGCCAGCAGTTTCGGCCAGGGCGGGTACGAGCAGTACTTC	CASSFGQGGYEQYF
NA	TRBV28	TRBJ2-3	NA	TGTGCCAGCAGTTTTGGGCCCAGCACAGATACGCAGTATTTT	CASSFGPSTDTQYF
NA	TRBV7-9	TRBJ2-1	TRBD2	TGTGCCAGCAGGGTGGGGCTAGCGGACTACAATGAGCAGTTCTTC	CASRVGLADYNEQFF
NA	TRBV6-5	TRBJ1-2	TRBD1	TGTGCCAGCAGTTACCACCGGACAGGCTATGGCTACACCTTC	CASSYHRTGYGYTF
NA	TRBV7-9	TRBJ2-2	TRBD2	TGTGCCAGCAGCCCACCCTTCCTAGCGGGAGGGTACACCGGGGAGCTGTTTTTT	CASSPPFLAGGYTGELFF
once	TRBV5-6	TRBJ2-7	TRBD2	TGTGCCAGCAGCCTACTAGCGGGAGAAGGTTACGAGCAGTACTTC	CASSLLAGEGYEQYF
NA	TRBV7-2	TRBJ2-1	TRBD2	TGTGCCAGCAGCTTTGGACTAGCCTACAATGAGCAGTTCTTC	CASSFGLAYNEQFF
once	TRBV5-1	TRBJ2-7	TRBD2	TGCGCCAGCAGCCCGGGACTAGCGGGAGAGTCCTACGAGCAGTACTTC	CASSPGLAGESYEQYF
NA	TRBV4-1	TRBJ1-1	TRBD1	TGCGCCAGCAGCCAGGACCGGGACAGCGGGAGGTACGGAGAAGCTTTCTTT	CASSQDRDSGRYGEAFF
NA	TRBV4-1	TRBJ2-6	NA	TGCGCCAGCAGCTCAGGGTTAACAGGCCCTGGGGCCAACGTCCTGACTTTC	CASSSGLTGPGANVLTF
NA	TRBV27	TRBJ1-1	NA	TGTGCCAGCAGTGCGACAGCGAACACTGAAGCTTTCTTT	CASSATANTEAFF
NA	TRBV4-3	TRBJ2-1	NA	TGCGCCAGCAGCCAAGAGCGATATACGATCGACGAGCAGTTCTTC	CASSQERYTIDEQFF
NA	TRBV7-9	TRBJ2-3	NA	TGTGCCAGCAGCTTAGACGGCGGGGACGATACGCAGTATTTT	CASSLDGGDDTQYF
once	TRBV1	TRBJ1-1	NA	TGCACCAGCAGCCCCCTTGGATGGGAATGGGAGAACACTGAAGCTTTCTTT	CTSSPLGWEWENTEAFF
NA	TRBV29-1	TRBJ2-3	NA	TGCAGCGTTGAAGATCACGGGGCAAGGTCTTCGACGCAGTATTTT	CSVEDHGARSSTQYF
NA	TRBV15	TRBJ2-7	TRBD1	TGTGCCACCAGCAGGGTCCCCGGGACAGGTAACTACGAGCAGTACTTC	CATSRVPGTGNYEQYF
NA	TRBV4-3	TRBJ2-7	NA	TGCGCCAGCAGCCAAGAGCAGGGTAGCTCCTACGAGCAGTACTTC	CASSQEQGSSYEQYF
NA	TRBV25-1	TRBJ2-5	TRBD2	TGTGCCACCCCGGGACTAGCGGGAGACGAGACCCAGTACTTC	CATPGLAGDETQYF
NA	TRBV28	TRBJ2-1	TRBD1	TGTGCCAGCAGTCCCCCGGGACAGGGGGCTTTGTGGGGTGAGCAGTTCTTC	CASSPPGQGALWGEQFF
NA	TRBV7-2	TRBJ1-2	NA	TGTGCCACCTGGGGGGGCATTACCTATGGCTACACCTTC	CATWGGITYGYTF
NA	TRBV7-3	TRBJ2-7	TRBD2	TGTGCCAGCAGCTATGGGACTAGCGGGAGCGACGAGCAGTACTTC	CASSYGTSGSDEQYF
NA	TRBV27	TRBJ2-7	TRBD1	TGTGCCAGCAGTGCCCCGGGACAGGGGAACGAGCAGTACTTC	CASSAPGQGNEQYF
once	TRBV10-1	TRBJ2-7	TRBD2	TGCGCCAGCAGTGAAGCGGGAGTCTACGAGCAGTACTTC	CASSEAGVYEQYF
few	TRBV27	TRBJ1-1	NA	TGTGCCAGCAGTTTAGGGTGGGCCACTGAAGCTTTCTTT	CASSLGWATEAFF
NA	TRBV19	TRBJ2-1	NA	TGTGCCAGTAGTATCAGTAGGGACTTACAGGATGAGCAGTTCTTC	CASSISRDLQDEQFF
NA	TRBV4-1	TRBJ1-3	NA	TGCGCCAGCAGCCCCCCATTACGGAACACCATATATTTT	CASSPPLRNTIYF
NA	TRBV19	TRBJ1-2	TRBD1	TGTGCCAGCTTACAGGGGGCGCAAGGCTACACCTTC	CASLQGAQGYTF
NA	TRBV11-2	TRBJ2-1	TRBD2	TGTGCCAGCAGCTTAGGGACTAGCGGTCCCTCCTACAATGAGCAGTTCTTC	CASSLGTSGPSYNEQFF
NA	TRBV10-2	TRBJ2-3	NA	TGCGCCAGCAAGCAGGGGGGTGATGCGCAGTATTTT	CASKQGGDAQYF
once	TRBV7-9	TRBJ1-6	NA	TGTGCCAGCAGCTACGGACAGCAAGGTTCACCCCTCCACTTT	CASSYGQQGSPLHF
NA	TRBV2	TRBJ2-2	NA	TGTGCCAGCAGTGGTTCCGGGGAGCTGTTTTTT	CASSGSGELFF
few	TRBV7-6	TRBJ1-1	NA	TGTGCCAGCAGCTTGGGAACGAACACTGAAGCTTTCTTT	CASSLGTNTEAFF
NA	TRBV11-3	TRBJ2-5	TRBD1	TGTGCCAGCAGCTTAAGTAAGGGTCCGGACAGGGAGGTTTTGGAGACCCAGTACTTC	CASSLSKGPDREVLETQYF
once	TRBV28	TRBJ2-3	NA	TGTGCCAGCAGCCGAACAGCGGCTAGCACAGATACGCAGTATTTT	CASSRTAASTDTQYF
NA	TRBV11-2	TRBJ1-3	TRBD1	TGTGCCAGCAGCTTAAAGGGGACAGGCTCTGGAAACACCATATATTTT	CASSLKGTGSGNTIYF
NA	TRBV11-1	TRBJ2-7	NA	TGTGCCAGCAGCTCGTCACCAGGGAGCTCCTACGAGCAGTACTTC	CASSSSPGSSYEQYF
NA	TRBV9	TRBJ1-2	TRBD1	TGTGCCAGCAGCGTAGGGGGACAGGGGAATGGCTACACCTTC	CASSVGGQGNGYTF
NA	TRBV7-8	TRBJ2-7	TRBD1	TGTGCCAGCAGCTTAGGTGGACAGGAAAGCTACGAGCAGTACTTC	CASSLGGQESYEQYF
NA	TRBV7-9	TRBJ2-6	TRBD1	TGTGCCAGCACCCCACACAGGGGGGAGACTGGGGCCAACGTCCTGACTTTC	CASTPHRGETGANVLTF
NA	TRBV6-5	TRBJ2-3	TRBD2	TGTGCCAGCAGTTCAATAGCGGGAGGCCCAGATACGCAGTATTTT	CASSSIAGGPDTQYF
NA	TRBV6-5	TRBJ2-7	NA	TGTGCCAGCGCCAGACAGAGGAGCTCCTACGAGCAGTACTTC	CASARQRSSYEQYF
NA	TRBV5-8	TRBJ2-5	NA	TGTGCCAGCAGCTTGGGTCTAGAGGAGACCCAGTACTTC	CASSLGLEETQYF
few	TRBV27	TRBJ2-7	NA	TGTGCCAGCAGTCCACTCGGGGGACGCGAGCAGTACTTC	CASSPLGGREQYF
NA	TRBV7-8	TRBJ1-1	NA	TGTGCCAGCAGCGAACGGGACGGCCGATCAGGAGGGGAAGCTTTCTTT	CASSERDGRSGGEAFF